The clone carrying this TCR beta chain was counted only a few times. The target antigen is unknown. A much more abundant neighbour one base away suggests this may be a read error. TCR alpha and beta CDR3 regions were amplified from RNA using iRepertoire nested multiplex PCR. One-step reverse transcription and amplification started from about 100-400 ng of tissue mRNA or PBMC total RNA. One entry per CDR3 protein, called by TCRdb with MiXCR from the multiplex PCR reads. This sample has approximately 93,000 distinct CDR3 sequences; 35% to 50% occur once, and the top ten carry roughly two fifths. These data come from a study of glioma-infiltrating T cells. Findings and caveats of the study: Gliomas, especially low-grade, showed above-expected tissue-blood divergence; non-neoplastic patients showed below. CDR3 overlap between tissue and blood was very small.

Germline loops: CDR1 KGHSH, CDR2 LQKENI. The CDR3 loop spans 15 amino acids. V gave up 2 bases and J gave up 2 bases, with 10 bases separating them. The sequenced material came from glioma tissue, nonneoplastic brain tissue, or PBMCs (not recorded which). The sequence derives from a human donor with low-grade glioma or glioblastoma, undergoing nonglioma brain surgery, or in good health (not recorded which). The chain joins TRBV18 to TRBJ2-1, with no clear D. CDR3 residues: CASSPEASTYNEQFF. Here the CDR3 DNA reads TGTGCCAGCTCACCAGAGGCCTCGACCTACAATGAGCAGTTCTTC. The whole variable domain, filled in from reference TRBV18 and TRBJ2-1, reads NAGVMQNPRHLVRRRGQEARLRCSPMKGHSHVYWYRQLPEEGLKFMVYLQKENIIDESGMPKERFSAEFPKEGPSILRIQQVVRGDSAAYFCASSPEASTYNEQFFGPGTRLTVL.